A selection of T cell receptor beta chains follows, all from one sample in a study of blood T cell repertoires in COVID-19. Profiling relied on immunoSEQ multiplex PCR, and the TCRdb table lists in-frame clones only, not all of them. The sample consists of tens of thousands of clones, around 86% of them appearing once. The sequencing input was peripheral blood. Every receptor here comes from a man aged 45-65 years with active COVID-19. CDR3s leave out the opening cysteine and the closing phenylalanine or tryptophan.

v_gene	j_gene	CDR3aa
TRBV25-1	TRBJ2-7	ASSTKARDRVYEQY
TRBV9	TRBJ1-1	ASSDRTGTNTEAF
TRBV5-4	TRBJ2-7	ASSLQGGVKQY
TRBV5-1	TRBJ2-1	ASSEASGGALNEQF
TRBV5-1	TRBJ2-1	ASSLMTSGEDEQF
TRBV4-3	TRBJ2-7	ASSRSRGYEQY
TRBV21-1	TRBJ2-2	ASSKYTGARTGELF
TRBV3-1/TRBV3-2	TRBJ2-4	ASSQEGGARRAKNIQY
TRBV30	TRBJ1-3	AWRGQVFGNTIY
TRBV7-2	TRBJ1-4	ASSLGGGDEKLF
TRBV4-1	TRBJ1-1	ASSQDYGAGGTEAF
TRBV23-1	TRBJ2-7	ASSPRDRGLLSSYEQY
TRBV5-6	TRBJ1-2	ASSSFDRGSYGYT
TRBV20-1	TRBJ2-1	SAGGNNEQF
TRBV7-9	TRBJ1-6	ASSPDRSSYNSPLH
TRBV7-9	TRBJ2-7	ASSPWDRASYEQY
TRBV11-2	TRBJ2-7	ASSPDRVHEQY
TRBV21-1	TRBJ2-5	ASHPRETQY
TRBV27	TRBJ1-6	ASGIHGTELLGNSPLH
TRBV28	TRBJ2-7	ASSGSGPYEQY
TRBV7-2	TRBJ1-1	ASSLVPTANTEAF
TRBV5-4	TRBJ1-6	ASSFVHADLNSPLH
TRBV27	TRBJ1-6	ASSLSTGFNSPLH
TRBV30	TRBJ1-6	AWSGGDSNNSPLH
TRBV5-4	TRBJ2-7	ASSRLGLSHYEQY
TRBV6-1	TRBJ1-1	ASSDPGQGAYTEAF
TRBV28	TRBJ1-6	ASSATGAPSSYNSPLH
TRBV28	TRBJ2-7	ASSLPGVSLGEQY
TRBV12-3/TRBV12-4	TRBJ2-7	ASSTTGSYEQY
TRBV7-2	TRBJ2-7	ASSLKATEQY
TRBV4-1	TRBJ2-5	ASSFQYQETQY
TRBV7-2	TRBJ1-6	ASSPQGRNSPLH
TRBV7-9	TRBJ1-6	ASSVDRVSSPLH
TRBV6-2/TRBV6-3	TRBJ1-1	ASSYGRSATEAF
TRBV5-5	TRBJ2-7	ASSARDRGHEQY
TRBV29-1	TRBJ1-4	SVHIGQGYATNEKLF
TRBV4-1	TRBJ1-2	ASSQELGGSRVGGYT
TRBV13	TRBJ2-2	ASSSGRTQPQYTGELF
TRBV7-2	TRBJ1-5	ASSLEREQPQH